The 5 T cell receptor beta chains in this list originate from one sample, sequenced in a study of T cells in Graves' hyperthyroidism and ophthalmopathy. Amplification of TCR beta CDR3 regions was performed using RNA transcripts as template. With the HTBI primer set, the TCR CDR3 went through a first round of RT-PCR. TCRdb ran MiXCR on the multiplex PCR reads and lists one entry per CDR3 protein. Among 500,000 to 600,000 distinct CDR3 sequences listed, 16% were seen once. Specimen: blood. These receptors originate from a woman under 30 with Graves' hyperthyroidism.

The chain uses TRBV6-1 and TRBJ2-7; perhaps TRBD2 as D (5 bases). This CDR3 contains 14 residues. With 1 base removed from V and 5 bases from J, the gap between germline ends came to 12 bases. Per germline, CDR1 MNHNS and CDR2 SASEGT. CDR3 in DNA: TGTGCCAGCAGTGAAGGGACTGGGGATGACGAGCAGTACTTC. This encodes CASSEGTGDDEQYF.

This clonotype was seen many times. This chain links TRBV12-3 or TRBV12-4 with TRBJ1-4; 11 bases align to TRBD1. J gave up 8 bases and V 1 base, and 0 bases lay outside the gene matches. This CDR3 contains 14 residues. CDR3 loop: CASSLGTGGEKLFF. CDR3 sequence (DNA): TGTGCCAGCAGTTTAGGGACAGGGGGCGAAAAACTGTTTTTT.

A single count supports this clonotype. The gene calls are TRBV20-1 and TRBJ1-4; unclear D gene. From germline, CDR1 is DFQATT and CDR2 SNEGSKA (reference sequence). This CDR3 contains 13 residues. The V and J ends lost 2 bases and 7 bases respectively, with 11 bases between them. The CDR3 here is CSARPGGSEKLFF. DNA of the CDR3: TGCAGTGCTAGACCGGGTGGGTCTGAAAAACTGTTTTTT.

This clonotype was seen many times. The CDR3 DNA is TGCGCCAGCAGCTTACCCCCACAGGGGACAGAGACCCAGTACTTC. It is translated as CASSLPPQGTETQYF. The J gene is TRBJ2-5, the V gene TRBV5-1, with 7 nucleotides matching TRBD1. CDR3 length: 15 amino acids. Germline CDR1 SGHRS, CDR2 YFSETQ. With V trimmed by 2 bases and J by 4 bases, 8 bases remained unmatched. Using reference TRBV5-1 and TRBJ2-5 for the parts outside the CDR3, the full variable domain is KAGVTQTPRYLIKTRGQQVTLSCSPISGHRSVSWYQQTPGQGLQFLFEYFSETQRNKGNFPGRFSGRQFSNSRSEMNVSTLELGDSALYLCASSLPPQGTETQYFGPGTRLLVL.

This clonotype was counted ten times or more. The rearrangement uses TRBV10-3 and TRBJ1-5, with D perhaps matching TRBD1 (5 bases). Deletions cut 2 bases from V and 0 bases from J, with 5 bases between. Looked up from germline, CDR1 is ENHRY and CDR2 is SYGVKD. CDR3 length: 14 residues. The DNA of the CDR3 is TGTGCCATCAGTGAGGGGGGTAGCAATCAGCCCCAGCATTTT. Amino acids: CAISEGGSNQPQHF.